This record looks at one TCR beta chain sequence and its context. Its antigen remains undetermined. Base quality data are lacking; no much larger clone is found one base away. This specimen belongs to a study of blood T cell repertoires in COVID-19 (dated by TCRdb to the early 2020s). Study-level background: Samples from collaborators originated in the United States, Italy and Spain and spanned both the acute and convalescent phases of COVID-19. Samples were obtained from the ongoing ImmuneRACE study (first 160 participants) and from some 1,200 subjects provided by 6 global collaborators. Deeply sampled blood TCRbeta repertoires from subjects exposed to, actively infected with, or recovered from COVID-19 were included in the dataset. The material from the prospective study consisted of cDNA or gDNA derived from T cells, B-cell-depleted T cells, or PBMCs. A freely available public database, intended as a resource for researchers studying the immune response to SARS-CoV-2, is where the repertoires were released. Where available, HLA class I and class II types were taken from metadata supplied by the sample provider and were not determined by assay-based typing. Sample metadata almost always included a de-identified subject ID, COVID-19 status, age in years and sex. What the work shows at the level of the full study, not this receptor alone: Clinical and demographic metadata were provided uncurated, with the amount varying by source and participant.

Participants in the prospective study were enrolled through a virtual design, were aged 18 to 89 years, and lived in roughly 26 United States geographic areas. In the prospective study, participants were assigned to cohorts based on the clinical history participants reported in a screening survey and a study questionnaire. ImmuneRACE Cohort 3 recovered participants were defined by two consecutive negative NP/OP PCR tests, healthcare professional clearance, or symptom resolution. In the prospective study, mobile phlebotomists collected whole blood, serum and a nasopharyngeal or oropharyngeal swab from each participant. Prospective study participants could optionally give additional blood draws and questionnaires over an approximately 2-month period. Prospective study blood samples were shipped either frozen or at room temperature before DNA extraction. Based on the germline V gene, the CDR1 and CDR2 sequences are SGDLS and YYNGEE. From V the trimming removes 3 bases and from J it removes 0 bases, while the gene matches leave 7 bases of the junction unaccounted for. The CDR3 covers 17 residues, taking in both the cysteine and the phenylalanine. CDR3 DNA is the only sequence kept; it has 51 bases, read in frame from the first base.

TCRbeta CDR3 regions were amplified from genomic DNA using the immunoSEQ Assay, a bias-controlled multiplex PCR. The authors' analysis ran thus. The number of nucleated cells in each sample was estimated by amplification of reference gene primers within the assay. Sequence reads were collapsed and filtered to measure the absolute abundance of every unique TCRbeta CDR3 rearrangement. For each sample, productive Simpson clonality was calculated as the square root of Simpson's diversity index across productive rearrangements. TCRdb stores this immuneACCESS table with in-frame sequences only. Part of the clones is absent; in the studies checked, under half of the shortfall reflects unresolved V genes, and no reason is known for the rest. For V, J and clone size, that table is used; D and trimming come from the DNA. The sample table contains around 250,000 clones; only one count was recorded for more than 70% of them. Roughly 1.9% of the sample is taken by the ten largest.

The source material was PBMCs or T cells enriched from blood (not recorded which). This receptor was taken from a woman aged 45-65 years who had recovered from COVID-19. The chain employs TRBV9 and TRBJ1-5; 9 bases in the middle match TRBD1. The sequenced DNA: TGTGCCAGCAGCGCGGGACAGGGCATAAATAGCAATCAGCCCCAGCATTTT. It is translated as CASSAGQGINSNQPQHF.